This entry features one T cell receptor beta chain sequence. TCRdb's table, derived via immunoSEQ multiplex PCR, lists solely in-frame clones and lacks some. Here the sample spans about 220,000 clones, about 95% being singletons. Trimming took 0 bases from V and 6 from J, leaving 14 bases between them. CDR3 length equals 15 residues. Germline CDR1 MNHEY, CDR2 SVGAGI. This entry comes from a study of control samples from healthy donors and cancer patients. Sequencing input: blood. The origin of this receptor is a man aged 45-60 years in good health. The chain recombines TRBV6-5 with TRBJ1-1, with TRBD1 as a possible D gene (6 bases). CDR3: CASSYSSARGPEAFF. Written as DNA, the CDR3 is TGTGCCAGCAGTTACTCGAGCGCCCGGGGGCCTGAAGCTTTCTTT.